This T cell receptor (beta chain) came from a study of shared clonotypes between healthy human individuals. Study summary: Participating donors consisted of a couple of women and a few men aged 18 to 49.

Assay execution proceeded at the deep level. DNA at approximately 200 ng, roughly 30,000 T cell genomes, went into sorted-subset replicate PCRs. This table comes from immunoSEQ multiplex PCR, and its TCRdb copy is limited to in-frame clones, with some not included. The top ten clones hold less than 2% of a sample with some 630,000 clones, around 72% of them seen once. This clone has only one observation. This TCR derives from a woman aged 25 to 39 in good health. Sequencing was done on a sample of memory CD4+ T cells sorted from blood. Specified subset: CD45RA-negative fraction.

The chain's CDR3 is CASSEDLYEQYF. As DNA, the CDR3 is TGTGCCAGCAGTGAGGACCTCTACGAGCAGTACTTC. V and J are TRBV25-1 and TRBJ2-5; D is ambiguous. The tail of the sequence fits TRBJ2-7 better, so the J call may be wrong. This CDR3 comprises 12 residues. CDR1 MGHDK and CDR2 SYGVNS come from the germline V gene.